This TCR beta chain was retrieved from a study of cytomegalovirus exposure and HLA in healthy donors. Study-level points and caveats: Per published accounts, TCR beta sequences correctly predicted the HLA-A and HLA-B alleles of most subjects. Clonal expansion, a later analysis showed, was greater in HLA-associated TCR beta chains than in equally common others. The authors confirmed in vitro that a few CMV-associated chains were specific for CMV antigens. The study put 150 to 200 TCR beta chains on its list as cytomegalovirus-associated.

60 Vbeta and 13 Jbeta primers were used in PCR. TCRdb keeps only in-frame clones here, not all; method: immunoSEQ multiplex PCR. This sample's table has some 110,000 clones. The CDR3 is made up of 16 amino acids. Germline V CDR1 and CDR2: SGHAT, FQNNGV. The V and J ends lost 2 bases and 3 bases, in that order; junction bases with no gene match: 7. A word on this clone: What it recognizes is unknown.

The sample consisted of PBMCs. V gene TRBV11-2 combines with J gene TRBJ1-2; 9 bases map to TRBD1. This clonotype originated in a man aged 40-55 years in good health and CMV-seropositive. In DNA, the CDR3 is TGTGCCAGCAGCTTAAGTTGGGACAGGGCCCACTATGGCTACACCTTC. It yields the protein CASSLSWDRAHYGYTF.